The source of this T cell receptor (beta chain) is a study of blood T cell repertoires in COVID-19. On the study more broadly: T cells, B-cell-depleted T cells, or PBMCs provided the cDNA or gDNA that served as material.

While infection was still active, Seattle patients were enrolled and then followed longitudinally. Germline CDR1 reads KGHSH; CDR2 reads LQKENI. The CDR3 contains 12 residues. Trimming removed 4 bases at V and 4 bases at J, with 8 bases between. Per the study methods: Amplification from reference gene primers served as the basis for estimated nucleated cell counts. The table came from immunoSEQ multiplex PCR; TCRdb's copy has only in-frame clones and leaves some out. The V and J calls and clone size are taken from that table; D and trimming were inferred from the DNA. The sample has about 330,000 clones; around 90% are singletons.

The sample taken for sequencing was peripheral blood. The V and J genes are TRBV18 and TRBJ2-7; D unresolved. This clonotype was sampled from a man in his thirties or forties with COVID-19, enrolled during active disease. The CDR3 bases are TGTGCCAGCTCACGCGACGGGTACGAGCAGTACTTC. Protein product: CASSRDGYEQYF.